The sequence of this T cell receptor beta chain was determined in a study of T cell repertoires in aging, cancer and after chemotherapy (dated by TCRdb to the late 2010s). About the full investigation: Six donor age groups were covered, ranging from 30 or younger up to 70 or older, and each group contained at least three individuals. In the solid tumor group, paired pre- and post-chemotherapy samples were obtained from brain tumor (glioblastoma) patients receiving temozolomide-based therapy. The full dataset contained around 8.2 million TCR reads. Peripheral blood TCR beta repertoires from healthy donors and cancer patients were profiled to examine immunoaging and T cell reconstitution after chemotherapy. Alongside approximately 97 healthy donors serving as a reference group, the cohort included some 210 cancer patients, of whom 90 to 94 had hematological cancers and fewer than 140 had solid cancers. Results and caveats for the whole study, not just this receptor: According to the authors, the repertoire data do not permit conclusions about immunological memory after chemotherapy. Declining TCR diversity with age in healthy donors was mainly explained by loss of richness; in cancer patients, loss of evenness also contributed. Median generation probability increased over the chemotherapy interval in both cancer cohorts, suggesting repertoire reconstitution through rebound thymic output. Untreated patients with hematological or solid cancers showed significantly lower blood TCR diversity and higher clonality than age-matched healthy donors.

Using a mixed TRB-A/B primer pool, multiplex touch-down PCR amplified rearranged TRB sequences covering the V, D and J segments. Illumina adapters and sample indices were attached to the amplicons through two consecutive PCR reactions run with Phusion HS II polymerase. After gel purification with the NucleoSpin Gel and PCR Clean-up kit, the amplicons were checked using Qubit and an Agilent 2100 Bioanalyzer. Libraries were sequenced on an Illumina MiSeq using 600-cycle, single-indexed, paired-end runs. In the original analysis: MiXCR versions 2.12 and 3.0.5 were used to process TRB sequences. A clone was defined as each unique CDR3 nucleotide sequence, and only productive sequences supported by at least two reads were kept. Repertoire metrics included Shannon diversity, evenness, clonality (one minus evenness), and alpha-parameterized diversity profiles from alpha 0 to 5. Generation probabilities of clones in paired pre- and post-chemotherapy samples were computed with the IGoR algorithm. The public reads were reanalyzed by TCRdb: fastp trimming at Q25, MiXCR alignment, in-frame beta chains only. CDR3 protein duplicates are merged, each entry listing the most common genes and DNA. V and J calls and clone size were set by TCRdb, not the authors. The sample records some 2,000 distinct CDR3 sequences, about 25% of which are singletons. The ten largest clonotypes hold less than 14% of the sample.

A note on this clonotype: Its antigen is still unknown. Within one base of it there is no much larger clone, and no base qualities were kept.

There are 16 amino acids in the CDR3, from cysteine to phenylalanine inclusive. Only CDR3 DNA remains: 48 bases, in frame from the first base. The CDR1 and CDR2 encoded by the germline V gene (reference sequence) are DFQATT and SNEGSKA. Deletion took 0 bases off V and 6 bases off J, with a span of 18 bases between the germline ends. Genomic DNA extracted from peripheral blood, rather than sorted cells or RNA, was used as the source for amplification of TCR beta rearrangements. The sample was blood. The rearranged segments are TRBV20-1 and TRBJ1-5; the D region possibly corresponds to TRBD1 (6 bases align). This TCR derives from a human donor with a solid tumor. This receptor has the CDR3 CSARDRIQGSFQPQHF. The sequenced DNA is TGCAGTGCTAGAGACAGAATACAGGGAAGTTTTCAGCCCCAGCATTTT.